This T cell receptor (beta chain) is from a study of tumor-infiltrating lymphocytes in localized non-small cell lung cancer. The overall study: Each patient gave resected tumor and non-adjacent uninvolved lung tissue. Broader study findings: TCR sequencing covered a subset of patients with enough tissue.

The data were produced by immunoSEQ multiplex PCR, yet TCRdb's version contains in-frame clones alone and is incomplete. The table shows around 12,000 clones, with about 66% occurring only once. CDR3 length equals 14 residues. CDR1 is SGHVS, CDR2 FQNEAQ, per germline. V gave up 1 base and J gave up 4 bases, with 10 bases separating them. This clone is judged medium-sized. The antigen remains undetermined. J is TRBJ1-2 and V is TRBV7-8; the D is unclear. This sequence originates from a human donor with non-small cell lung cancer. The sequencing sample was made of uninvolved lung tissue not adjacent to the tumor. The CDR3 spells CASSLGQASYGYTF. Here the CDR3 DNA reads TGTGCCAGCAGCTTAGGGCAGGCCTCCTATGGCTACACCTTC.